Listed below are T cell receptor beta chains from one sample, sequenced in a study of T-cell memory formation after mild COVID-19. TCRdb reprocessed the 5' RACE reads with MiXCR, giving one entry per CDR3 protein. This table holds 350,000 to 500,000 distinct CDR3 sequences, 20% found once. The sample consisted of PBMCs or a T cell subset sorted from them (not recorded which). Receptor source: an adult woman who had mild COVID-19 (a few samples of this study predate the infection). Cell type and time point are not known. CDR3s include the opening cysteine and the closing phenylalanine or tryptophan. A D gene is named only where the DNA matches it firmly. Clone size is given for some rows only: seen once, a few or many times, or a class if the clone is expanded.

v_gene	j_gene	abundance	d_gene	len	CDR3aa	CDR3nt
TRBV7-9	TRBJ2-3	-	-	15	CASSLGGFTTDTQYF	TGTGCCAGCAGCTTAGGGGGCTTCACCACAGATACGCAGTATTTT
TRBV7-8	TRBJ2-3	-	TRBD1	15	CASSPSGQKADTQYF	TGTGCCAGCAGCCCATCGGGACAGAAGGCGGATACGCAGTATTTT
TRBV12-3/TRBV12-4	TRBJ1-6	few	-	16	CASTPQRSSYNSPLHF	TGTGCCAGCACCCCTCAGAGGAGCTCCTATAATTCACCCCTCCACTTT
TRBV27	TRBJ1-1	few	TRBD1	12	CASSFGQGEAFF	TGTGCCAGCAGTTTTGGACAGGGCGAGGCTTTCTTT
TRBV12-3/TRBV12-4	TRBJ1-1	few	-	13	CASISLGAGEAFF	TGTGCCAGCATCTCTCTCGGGGCGGGTGAAGCTTTCTTT
TRBV29-1	TRBJ1-1	few	-	11	CSVLMNTEAFF	TGCAGCGTTTTGATGAACACTGAAGCTTTCTTT
TRBV20-1	TRBJ1-1	many	-	13	CSARRQMNTEAFF	TGCAGTGCTAGGAGACAGATGAACACTGAAGCTTTCTTT
TRBV6-5	TRBJ1-1	few	-	15	CASSYNGGADTEAFF	TGTGCCAGCAGTTACAATGGGGGGGCGGACACTGAAGCTTTCTTT
TRBV12-3/TRBV12-4	TRBJ2-7	few	-	16	CASSPRVGGSLYEQYF	TGTGCCAGCAGTCCCAGGGTCGGAGGGAGTCTCTACGAGCAGTACTTC
TRBV15	TRBJ1-1	few	-	15	CATSRERGIHTEAFF	TGTGCCACCAGCAGAGAGAGGGGGATACACACTGAAGCTTTCTTT
TRBV19	TRBJ1-2	-	-	14	CASSISAGPYGYTF	TGTGCCAGTAGTATTTCGGCAGGTCCCTATGGCTACACCTTC
TRBV7-9	TRBJ2-3	few	-	13	CVSSLDQGDTQYF	TGTGTCAGCAGCTTAGATCAGGGGGATACGCAGTATTTT
TRBV20-1	TRBJ2-7	few	TRBD1	15	CSARGDSENTYEQYF	TGCAGTGCTAGGGGGGACAGTGAAAATACCTACGAGCAGTACTTC
TRBV7-2	TRBJ1-2	few	TRBD1	13	CASSPTGLGGYTF	TGTGCCAGCAGCCCGACAGGGCTTGGGGGCTACACCTTC
TRBV20-1	TRBJ2-7	-	-	14	CSARDRRDSNEQYF	TGCAGTGCTAGAGATAGACGAGACTCCAACGAGCAGTACTTC
TRBV7-9	TRBJ1-1	many	-	12	CASSLDLSAAFF	TGTGCCAGCAGCTTAGATCTGTCTGCGGCTTTCTTT
TRBV11-2	TRBJ2-1	-	TRBD2	17	CASSQPRAGAAYNEQVF	TGTGCCAGCAGCCAGCCAAGAGCGGGAGCGGCGTACAATGAGCAGGTCTTC
TRBV5-1	TRBJ2-3	-	TRBD2	15	CASSSTSGRSDTQYF	TGCGCCAGCAGCTCAACTAGCGGGAGGTCAGATACGCAGTATTTT
TRBV6-1	TRBJ2-7	few	-	13	CASTERETYEQYF	TGTGCCAGCACCGAAAGGGAGACCTACGAGCAGTACTTC
TRBV20-1	TRBJ2-2	-	-	13	CSASFSYTGELFF	TGCAGTGCTAGTTTCTCCTACACCGGGGAGCTGTTTTTT
TRBV4-1	TRBJ1-4	many	-	15	CASSQGYGGNEKLFF	TGCGCCAGCAGCCAAGGGTACGGGGGTAATGAAAAACTGTTTTTT
TRBV11-2	TRBJ2-7	-	-	15	CASSLDGARGDEQYF	TGTGCCAGCAGCTTAGATGGAGCTAGGGGGGACGAGCAGTACTTC
TRBV24-1	TRBJ2-1	-	-	16	CATSEPPGGPYNEQFF	TGTGCCACCAGTGAACCCCCAGGGGGGCCTTACAATGAGCAGTTCTTC
TRBV5-1	TRBJ1-3	-	-	16	CASSLEGVTSGNTIYF	TGCGCCAGCAGCTTGGAGGGGGTTACCTCTGGAAACACCATATATTTT
TRBV12-3/TRBV12-4	TRBJ1-1	-	-	13	CASSSVRNTEAFF	TGTGCCAGCAGTTCTGTGAGGAACACTGAAGCTTTCTTT
TRBV5-1	TRBJ2-3	-	-	12	CASSSAGHTQYF	TGCGCCAGCAGCTCCGCCGGGCATACGCAGTATTTT
TRBV6-2/TRBV6-3	TRBJ1-2	few	-	15	CASSYSEESGYGYTF	TGTGCCAGCAGTTACTCGGAGGAGTCGGGCTATGGCTACACCTTC
TRBV12-3/TRBV12-4	TRBJ1-1	-	-	14	CASRMTGTYTEAFF	TGTGCCAGCAGAATGACAGGCACGTACACTGAAGCTTTCTTT
TRBV7-8	TRBJ1-5	many	-	17	CASSSYRVGVSNQPQHF	TGTGCCAGCAGCTCGTACAGGGTAGGGGTTTCTAATCAGCCCCAGCATTTT
TRBV12-3/TRBV12-4	TRBJ2-3	-	TRBD1	13	CASSLITGATQYF	TGTGCCAGCAGTTTAATCACAGGGGCTACGCAGTATTTT
TRBV20-1	TRBJ2-7	few	TRBD1	15	CSARPWTGRAYEQYF	TGCAGTGCTAGACCCTGGACAGGGCGAGCCTACGAGCAGTACTTC
TRBV7-9	TRBJ2-3	few	TRBD1	13	CASSSEGQDTQYF	TGTGCCAGCAGCTCAGAGGGACAGGATACGCAGTATTTT
TRBV6-5	TRBJ1-1	-	-	13	CASHVQGLTEAFF	TGTGCCAGTCACGTGCAGGGGCTCACTGAAGCTTTCTTT
TRBV6-5	TRBJ2-1	-	-	15	CASSYVIDSYNEQFF	TGTGCCAGCAGTTACGTGATAGACTCCTACAATGAGCAGTTCTTC
TRBV7-9	TRBJ1-2	-	TRBD1	14	CASSEMGQGYGYTF	TGTGCCAGCAGCGAGATGGGACAGGGCTATGGCTACACCTTC
TRBV7-8	TRBJ2-7	few	TRBD1	18	CASSSRGQGAGRGNEQYF	TGTGCCAGCAGCTCCCGGGGACAGGGGGCTGGGAGGGGAAACGAGCAGTACTTC
TRBV7-9	TRBJ1-1	few	TRBD1	16	CASSLASGQADTEAFF	TGTGCCAGCAGCCTCGCCTCCGGACAGGCGGACACTGAAGCTTTCTTT
TRBV24-1	TRBJ2-2	-	-	13	CATSDLSSRELFF	TGTGCCACCAGTGATTTAAGTTCCCGGGAGCTGTTTTTT
TRBV5-1	TRBJ2-7	-	-	14	CASSPQASSYEQYF	TGCGCCAGCAGCCCACAGGCGAGTTCCTACGAGCAGTACTTC
TRBV27	TRBJ1-1	many	-	13	CATRGQGDTEAFF	TGTGCCACCCGGGGGCAGGGTGACACTGAAGCTTTCTTT
TRBV6-2/TRBV6-3	TRBJ2-1	few	-	16	CASSSRGTGSAGEQFF	TGTGCCAGCAGTTCCAGGGGAACGGGATCCGCGGGTGAGCAGTTCTTC
TRBV7-2	TRBJ2-1	-	TRBD2	15	CASSPPREGYNEQFF	TGTGCCAGCAGCCCCCCCCGGGAGGGGTACAATGAGCAGTTCTTC
TRBV15	TRBJ2-1	-	-	12	CATSVSRNEQFF	TGTGCCACCAGCGTCTCTCGGAATGAGCAGTTCTTC
TRBV7-8	TRBJ2-5	few	-	12	CASSLSGENQYF	TGTGCCAGCAGCTTGTCGGGGGAGAACCAGTACTTC
TRBV12-3/TRBV12-4	TRBJ2-2	-	-	12	CASSARGGELFF	TGTGCCAGCAGTGCCCGGGGCGGGGAGCTGTTTTTT
TRBV5-4	TRBJ2-2	-	TRBD2	17	CASSLEPSGSYTGELFF	TGTGCCAGCAGCTTGGAACCTAGCGGGAGTTATACCGGGGAGCTGTTTTTT
TRBV7-2	TRBJ2-1	few	-	11	CASSHMGEQFF	TGTGCCAGCAGCCACATGGGCGAGCAGTTCTTC
TRBV15	TRBJ1-5	-	-	14	CATSSLGIDQPQHF	TGTGCCACCAGCAGTTTGGGGATCGATCAGCCCCAGCATTTT
TRBV5-1	TRBJ1-6	many	-	14	CASSSGRDNSPLHF	TGCGCCAGCAGCTCGGGACGAGATAATTCACCCCTCCACTTT